A single sample gave rise to the 13 T cell receptor beta chains below, sequenced in a study of cytomegalovirus exposure and HLA in healthy donors. TCRdb keeps only in-frame clones here, not all; method: immunoSEQ multiplex PCR. The sample lists 200,000 to 250,000 clones, about 90% occurring once. Material: PBMCs. These receptors came from a man in his late teens or twenties in good health and CMV-seropositive.

The CDR3 reads CASSLVGYRDSGVAFF. The CDR3 region has the DNA TGTGCCAGCAGCTTGGTGGGCTACAGGGATTCGGGCGTAGCTTTCTTT. The chain uses TRBV5-6 and TRBJ1-1; possible D gene TRBD1, 6 bases. The V and J ends lost 0 bases and 10 bases respectively, with 22 bases between them. Germline values: CDR1 SGHDT, CDR2 YYEEEE. The CDR3 runs 16 residues.

The CDR3 DNA follows: TGTGCCAGCAGTTTGGGGGGACTAGCGGGAGCACGGTTAAAAGAGACCCAGTACTTC. It translates to CASSLGGLAGARLKETQYF. The V and J genes are TRBV27 and TRBJ2-5, with 14 nucleotides matching TRBD2. Germline lookup yields CDR1 MNHEY and CDR2 SMNVEV (reference sequence). The CDR3 is made up of 19 amino acids. The trim removed 3 bases at V and 3 bases at J, leaving 12 bases unmatched.

The genes are TRBV29-1 and TRBJ1-2; 9 bases align to TRBD1. This CDR3 is 13 amino acids long. V shed 6 bases and J 4 bases; nucleotides not matched to a gene: 6. Per the germline V gene, CDR1 is SQVTM and CDR2 is ANQGSEA. The chain's CDR3 is CSVRDRVGYGYTF. In DNA, the CDR3 is TGCAGCGTACGGGACAGGGTGGGCTATGGCTACACCTTC. Based on the CDR3 plus reference TRBV29-1 and TRBJ1-2, the full variable domain is SAVISQKPSRDICQRGTSLTIQCQVDSQVTMMFWYRQQPGQSLTLIATANQGSEATYESGFVIDKFPISRPNLTFSTLTVSNMSPEDSSIYLCSVRDRVGYGYTFGSGTRLTVV.

The chain has TRBV18 and TRBJ1-3, with D possibly TRBD1 on 5 matching bases. The V gene's germline CDR1 is KGHSH and CDR2 LQKENI. With 1 base removed from V and 2 bases from J, the gap between germline ends came to 9 bases. CDR3 length: 15 amino acids. CDR3 protein: CASSPQGIAGNTIYF. The CDR3, as DNA: TGTGCCAGCTCACCACAGGGGATAGCTGGAAACACCATATATTTT.

This chain connects TRBV6-5 to TRBJ2-5; D is ambiguous. The CDR3 is 15 amino acids. Germline V gene sequence: CDR1 MNHEY, CDR2 SVGAGI. Trimming shortened V by 0 bases and J by 5 bases, and 13 bases separated the two germline ends. CDR3: CASSYSPRGLETQYF. CDR3 nucleotides: TGTGCCAGCAGTTACTCTCCTCGTGGCTTGGAGACCCAGTACTTC.

V gene TRBV2 combines with J gene TRBJ2-7; D is unclear. CDR1 is SNHLY, CDR2 FYNNEI, per germline. Between the trimmed V and J ends, which lost 2 bases and 0 bases, there was a span of 11 bases. There are 15 residues in the CDR3. The CDR3 sequence is CASSEIADPSYEQYF. CDR3 nucleotide sequence: TGTGCCAGCAGTGAAATCGCGGATCCCTCCTACGAGCAGTACTTC.

This sequence joins TRBV15 and TRBJ1-3; D is perhaps TRBD1 (5 bases). This CDR3 is 14 amino acids long. The germline V gene has CDR1 LNHNV and CDR2 YYDKDF (reference sequence). With 1 base removed from V and 8 bases from J, the gap between germline ends came to 12 bases. CDR3 residues: CATSRAGVRDTIYF. The CDR3, as DNA: TGTGCCACCAGCAGAGCGGGGGTTCGGGACACCATATATTTT.

V gene TRBV13 combines with J gene TRBJ2-3; D gene unclear. Germline loops: CDR1 PRHDT, CDR2 FYEKMQ (reference sequence). The CDR3 loop spans 14 amino acids. V lost 3 bases, J lost 0 bases, and 7 bases lay in between. The CDR3 spells CASSFPTSTDTQYF. CDR3 coding DNA: TGTGCCAGCAGCTTCCCGACTAGCACAGATACGCAGTATTTT.

This clone was picked up a small number of times. The J gene is TRBJ2-7, the V gene TRBV5-1; a possible D gene is TRBD1 (6 bases). V was trimmed by 0 bases and J by 1 base, leaving 11 bases between them. The CDR3 totals 15 residues. From germline, CDR1 is SGHRS and CDR2 YFSETQ. CDR3 DNA sequence: TGCGCCAGCAGCTTGGCTATGGGACAATCCTACGAGCAGTACTTC. Protein sequence: CASSLAMGQSYEQYF.

The V and J genes are TRBV30 and TRBJ2-1; TRBD2 matches at 8 bases. Looked up from germline, CDR1 is GTSNPN and CDR2 is SVGIG (reference sequence). The CDR3 is 14 residues long. Trimming at V came to 4 bases and at J to 8 bases, leaving 10 bases not matched to a gene. Here the CDR3 reads CAWKSGLETDEQFF. The CDR3, as DNA: TGTGCCTGGAAATCGGGACTAGAAACCGATGAGCAGTTCTTC. Supplemented by reference TRBV30 and TRBJ2-1, the full variable domain reads SQTIHQWPATLVQPVGSPLSLECTVEGTSNPNLYWYRQAAGRGLQLLFYSVGIGQISSEVPQNLSASRPQDRQFILSSKKLLLSDSGFYLCAWKSGLETDEQFFGPGTRLTVL.

The V and J genes are TRBV6-5 and TRBJ2-7, with 12 bases lining up with TRBD1. CDR3 length equals 15 residues. Germline values: CDR1 MNHEY, CDR2 SVGAGI. After removal of 2 bases from V and 4 bases from J, the junction contained 3 bases not matched to a gene. CDR3 nucleotide sequence: TGTGCCAGCAGTTACGGGGGACAGGGGGCGTACGAGCAGTACTTC. This encodes CASSYGGQGAYEQYF.

The CDR3 nucleotides read TGTGCCAGCAGTTTCAGGGGAAGATCCTACGAGCAGTACTTC. Protein: CASSFRGRSYEQYF. The rearrangement joins TRBV27 to TRBJ2-7; D might be TRBD1 (6 bases). V shed 3 bases and J shed 1 base, with 10 bases lying between them. Looked up from germline, CDR1 is MNHEY and CDR2 is SMNVEV (reference sequence). The CDR3 is 14 residues long.

The chain recombines TRBV11-3 with TRBJ2-3; D is perhaps TRBD2 (7 bases). Germline values: CDR1 SGHNT, CDR2 YENEEA. Trimming took off 1 base at V and 7 bases at J, with 12 bases between the two ends. The CDR3 covers 14 residues. The CDR3: CASSLGIGGHTQYF. The CDR3 DNA reads TGTGCCAGCAGCTTAGGGATCGGGGGGCATACGCAGTATTTT.